This TCR beta chain was documented in a study of cytomegalovirus exposure and HLA in healthy donors. Study as a whole: The platform used for the roughly 130 validation repertoires matched that of the roughly 630 first-cohort repertoires, a later analysis reported.

Generated by immunoSEQ multiplex PCR, the TCRdb table keeps only in-frame clones and is missing some. The sample consists of about 58,000 clones, around 90% of them appearing once. The CDR3 length is 13 residues. Germline-derived CDR1 and CDR2 are SQVTM and ANQGSEA. Trimming removed 5 bases from V and 2 bases from J, with 11 bases in between. About this clone itself: Its target is unknown.

Study results and caveats: Generally TCR sequences proved uncommon, though certain public TCRs appeared in numerous donors. Reports indicated that the classifier achieved high specificity and sensitivity in diagnosing cytomegalovirus status. First-cohort TCR clusters were later found to tend to co-occur in the 120 or so validation repertoires.

The TCR originated in a man aged 18-30 years in good health and CMV-seronegative. The chain combines TRBV29-1 with TRBJ2-3; no definite D call. Sequencing was performed on PBMCs. In DNA form, the CDR3 reads TGCAGCGTTCTTGAGACAAACACAGATACGCAGTATTTT. Translated, it gives CSVLETNTDTQYF.